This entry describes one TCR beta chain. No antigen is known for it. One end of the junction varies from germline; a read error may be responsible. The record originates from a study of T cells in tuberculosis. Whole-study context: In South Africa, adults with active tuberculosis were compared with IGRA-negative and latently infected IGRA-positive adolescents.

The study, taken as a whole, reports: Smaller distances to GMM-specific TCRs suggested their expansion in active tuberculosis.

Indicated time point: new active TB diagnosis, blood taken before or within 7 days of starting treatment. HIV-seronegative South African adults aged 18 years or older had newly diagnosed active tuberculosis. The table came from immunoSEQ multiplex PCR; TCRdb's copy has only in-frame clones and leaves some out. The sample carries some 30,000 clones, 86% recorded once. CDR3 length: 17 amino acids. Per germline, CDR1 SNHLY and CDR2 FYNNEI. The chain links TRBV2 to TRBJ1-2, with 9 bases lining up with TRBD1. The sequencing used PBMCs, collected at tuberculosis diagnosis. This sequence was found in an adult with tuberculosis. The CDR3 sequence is CAGSLTYQTGGLTAYTF. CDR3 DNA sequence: TGTGCCGGCAGTCTTACTTACCAGACAGGGGGACTCACTGCCTACACCTTC.